The entry below describes one T cell receptor beta chain. The sample is drawn from a study of technical replicates of blood from a handful of donors. The germline V gene encodes CDR1 SEHNR and CDR2 FQNEAQ (reference sequence). This CDR3 contains 14 residues. V was cut by 1 base and J by 8 bases, with 14 bases left in between. Produced via immunoSEQ multiplex PCR; TCRdb's table is partial and in-frame only. This sample carries 80,000 to 100,000 clones, 95% of them seen once, and the ten largest clones take more than 0.2%. Sequenced sample: T cells isolated from PBMCs. The sequence was collected from a human donor in good health. The chain carries TRBV7-9 and TRBJ1-2, with D possibly being TRBD1 (6 bases). The CDR3 region has the DNA TGTGCCAGCAGCTTAGGTCCAGCCCAGGGGGGCTACACCTTC. It specifies CASSLGPAQGGYTF.